Listed below are T cell receptor beta chains from one sample, sequenced in a study of T cell responses to AZD1222 COVID-19 vaccine. Profiling relied on immunoSEQ multiplex PCR, and the TCRdb table lists in-frame clones only, not all of them. This table holds 120,000 to 150,000 clones, around 90% found once. Sequenced here: peripheral blood, sampled 28 days after the second dose of the MenACWY control vaccine. These receptors were collected from an adult who received the MenACWY meningococcal vaccine as a control. CDR3s include the opening cysteine and the closing phenylalanine or tryptophan. Fields, in order: D gene, clone size, J gene, V gene, CDR3 protein, CDR3 DNA. The D gene is left open where the match is weak. Clone size is shown for a subset of rows, as once, few, many or a class of expanded clone.

>.|.|TRBJ1-4|TRBV18
CASSPFTPVTNEKLFF
TGTGCCAGCTCACCTTTTACACCCGTAACTAATGAAAAACTGTTTTTT
>.|.|TRBJ2-1|TRBV6-1
CASSEWWGSYNEQFF
TGTGCCAGCAGTGAATGGTGGGGGTCCTACAATGAGCAGTTCTTC
>.|few|TRBJ1-3|TRBV7-9
CASGVREGNTIYF
TGTGCCAGTGGGGTCAGGGAGGGAAACACCATATATTTT
>TRBD2|.|TRBJ2-7|TRBV29-1
CSVEKVAGGFYEQYF
TGCAGCGTTGAAAAGGTTGCGGGAGGGTTCTACGAGCAGTACTTC
>.|once|TRBJ2-7|TRBV27
CASSLKPGPYEQYF
TGTGCCAGCAGTTTAAAACCAGGGCCCTACGAGCAGTACTTC
>.|.|TRBJ2-7|TRBV11-3
CASSLRTVSYEQYF
TGTGCCAGCAGCTTACGGACCGTCTCCTACGAGCAGTACTTC
>TRBD1|.|TRBJ2-2|TRBV10-1
CASSEPEQGTGELFF
TGCGCCAGCAGTGAGCCCGAACAGGGGACCGGGGAGCTGTTTTTT
>.|once|TRBJ2-7|TRBV5-8
CASSFGIGTYEQYF
TGTGCCAGCAGCTTTGGTATAGGGACCTACGAGCAGTACTTC
>.|once|TRBJ1-2|TRBV30
CAWSPWTGEGYTF
TGTGCCTGGAGCCCCTGGACTGGGGAGGGCTACACCTTC
>.|.|TRBJ1-1|TRBV2
CASNTGEGTEAFF
TGTGCCAGCAATACCGGGGAAGGCACTGAAGCTTTCTTT
>.|.|TRBJ1-2|TRBV7-8
CASSLLNYGYTF
TGTGCCAGCAGCTTATTAAACTATGGCTACACCTTC
>.|.|TRBJ1-3|TRBV29-1
CSVEAVNSGNTIYF
TGCAGCGTTGAGGCGGTAAACTCTGGAAACACCATATATTTT
>.|.|TRBJ2-2|TRBV7-2
CASSFLAGELFF
TGTGCCAGCAGCTTTTTGGCCGGGGAGCTGTTTTTT
>.|.|TRBJ1-5|TRBV7-2
CASSLGSYQPQHF
TGTGCCAGCAGCTTAGGCTCGTATCAGCCCCAGCATTTT
>TRBD1|.|TRBJ2-7|TRBV30
CAWSVWGTGASYEQYF
TGTGCCTGGAGTGTATGGGGGACAGGCGCGTCCTACGAGCAGTACTTC
>TRBD1|few|TRBJ2-2|TRBV4-2
CASSQDPSRTGHTGELFF
TGTGCCAGCAGCCAAGATCCATCCAGGACAGGTCACACCGGGGAGCTGTTTTTT
>.|.|TRBJ2-1|TRBV2
CASREGRRGEQFF
TGTGCCAGCAGGGAAGGACGTAGAGGGGAGCAGTTCTTC
>.|.|TRBJ1-1|TRBV7-9
CASSVFGGTEAFF
TGTGCCAGCAGCGTGTTCGGTGGCACTGAAGCTTTCTTT
>TRBD1|.|TRBJ1-6|TRBV6-5
CASSLNRGSYNSPLHF
TGTGCCAGCAGTTTAAACAGGGGATCCTATAATTCACCCCTCCACTTT